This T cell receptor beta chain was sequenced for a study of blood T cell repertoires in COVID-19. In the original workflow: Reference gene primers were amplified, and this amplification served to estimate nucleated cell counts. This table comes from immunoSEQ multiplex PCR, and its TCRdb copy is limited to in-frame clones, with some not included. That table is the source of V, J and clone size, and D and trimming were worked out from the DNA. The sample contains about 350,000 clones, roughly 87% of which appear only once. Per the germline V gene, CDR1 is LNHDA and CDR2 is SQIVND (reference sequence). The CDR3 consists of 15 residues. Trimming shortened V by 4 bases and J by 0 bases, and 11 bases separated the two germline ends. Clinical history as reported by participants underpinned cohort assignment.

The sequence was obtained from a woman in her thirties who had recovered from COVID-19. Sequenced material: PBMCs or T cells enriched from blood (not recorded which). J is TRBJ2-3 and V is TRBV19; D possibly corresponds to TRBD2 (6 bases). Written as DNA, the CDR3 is TGTGCCAGTAGTACCCCCGGGGGTAGCACAGATACGCAGTATTTT. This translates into CASSTPGGSTDTQYF.